This entry describes one T cell receptor beta chain. The antigen remains unidentified. The germline CDR1 and CDR2 sequences are SQVTM and ANQGSEA. V trimming: 6 bases; J trimming: 5 bases; junction bases outside the gene matches: 6. CDR3 length: 13 amino acids. This specimen belongs to a study of CD8+CD57+ T cells in acquired aplastic anemia. For CDR3 and TCR beta VDJ profiling, genomic DNA was the template used. TCRdb redid the calling of the reads with MiXCR, one entry per CDR3 protein. The table has approximately 170,000 distinct CDR3 sequences, around 50% seen once. Findings of the study overall: A significant difference in CD8+ Simpson's diversity between patients and controls was not found.

The sequenced sample consisted of sorted CD4+, CD8+, or CD8+CD57+ T cells (not recorded which) from PBMCs. This chain uses TRBV29-1 with TRBJ2-1; 8 bases fit TRBD1. The sequence was obtained from a human donor in good health, serving as a control. The CDR3 sequence: CSVGRTGNNEQFF. CDR3 coding DNA: TGCAGCGTAGGCCGGACAGGGAACAATGAGCAGTTCTTC.